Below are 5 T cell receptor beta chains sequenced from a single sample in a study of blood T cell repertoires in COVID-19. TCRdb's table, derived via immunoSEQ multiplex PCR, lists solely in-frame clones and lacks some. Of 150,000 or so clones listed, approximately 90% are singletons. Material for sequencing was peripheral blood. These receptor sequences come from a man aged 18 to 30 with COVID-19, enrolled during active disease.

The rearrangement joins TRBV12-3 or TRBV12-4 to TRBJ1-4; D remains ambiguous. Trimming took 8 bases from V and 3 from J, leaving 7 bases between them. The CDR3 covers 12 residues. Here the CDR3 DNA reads TGTGCCAGCGGCCTTTCTAATGAAAAACTGTTTTTT. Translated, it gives CASGLSNEKLFF.

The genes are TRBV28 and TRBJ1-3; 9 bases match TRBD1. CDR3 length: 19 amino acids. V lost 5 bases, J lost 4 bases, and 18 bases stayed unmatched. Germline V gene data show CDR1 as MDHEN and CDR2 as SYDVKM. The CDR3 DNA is TGTGCCAGCAGTCGTACAGGGGGCTATACTTTTTTGGGGGGAAACACCATATATTTT. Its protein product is CASSRTGGYTFLGGNTIYF.

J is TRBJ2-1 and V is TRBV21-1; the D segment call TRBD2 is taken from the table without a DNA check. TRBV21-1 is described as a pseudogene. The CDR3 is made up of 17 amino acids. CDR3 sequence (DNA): TGTGCCAGCAGCAAGGGGGAGGACCCCGCCCCCTACAATGAGCAGTTCTTC. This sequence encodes CASSKGEDPAPYNEQFF.

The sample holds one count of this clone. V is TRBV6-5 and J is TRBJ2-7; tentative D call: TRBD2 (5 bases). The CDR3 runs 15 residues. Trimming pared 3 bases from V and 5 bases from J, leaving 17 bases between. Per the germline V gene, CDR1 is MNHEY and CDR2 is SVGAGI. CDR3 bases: TGTGCCAGCAGTTATTCTGTAACCGGACTGGACGAGCAGTACTTC. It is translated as CASSYSVTGLDEQYF.

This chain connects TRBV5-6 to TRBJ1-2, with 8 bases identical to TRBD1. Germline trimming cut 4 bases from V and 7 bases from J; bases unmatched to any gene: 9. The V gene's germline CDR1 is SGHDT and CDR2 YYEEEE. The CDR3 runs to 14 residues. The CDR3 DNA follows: TGTGCCAGCAGCGATATTCAGGGGGCGGTTGGCTACACCTTC. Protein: CASSDIQGAVGYTF. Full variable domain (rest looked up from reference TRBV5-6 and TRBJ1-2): DAGVTQSPTHLIKTRGQQVTLRCSPKSGHDTVSWYQQALGQGPQFIFQYYEEEERQRGNFPDRFSGHQFPNYSSELNVNALLLGDSALYLCASSDIQGAVGYTFGSGTRLTVV.